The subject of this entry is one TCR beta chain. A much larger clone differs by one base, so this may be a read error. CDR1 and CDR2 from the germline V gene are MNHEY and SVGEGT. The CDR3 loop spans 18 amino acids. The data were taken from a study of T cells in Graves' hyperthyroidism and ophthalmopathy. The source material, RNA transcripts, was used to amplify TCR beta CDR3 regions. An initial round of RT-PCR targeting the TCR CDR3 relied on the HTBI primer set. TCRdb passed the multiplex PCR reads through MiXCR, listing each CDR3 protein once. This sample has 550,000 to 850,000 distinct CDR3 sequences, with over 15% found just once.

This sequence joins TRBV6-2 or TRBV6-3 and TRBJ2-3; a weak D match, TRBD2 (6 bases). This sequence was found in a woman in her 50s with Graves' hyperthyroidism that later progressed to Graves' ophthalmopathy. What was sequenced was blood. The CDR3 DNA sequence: TGTGCCAGCAGTTACTCCAAGAATCGGCGGGGAAACACAGATACGAAGTATTTT. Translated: CASSYSKNRRGNTDTKYF.